Below, one T cell receptor beta chain is given with its context. Its antigen remains undetermined. This could be a read error, since a much larger clone is one nucleotide away. This record comes from a study of low-dose radiotherapy and immunotherapy resistance in tumors (dated by TCRdb to between 2021 and 2024). Broadly, across the study: In Cohort 1, 0.5 Gy per fraction was delivered every 2 weeks, and a total PTV dose of 6.5 Gy was prescribed. Eight patients were included in the translational analysis: three from the first dose cohort and the first five from the second dose cohort. Patients were given nivolumab as a 240 mg flat dose every two weeks and ipilimumab at 1 mg/kg every six weeks, with both drugs delivered intravenously. For Cohort 2, the dose was 1 Gy per fraction given every two weeks, adding up to 13 Gy in total across 26 weeks. Randomization of trial participants into treatment groups was not performed. Every two weeks, patients got intravenous cyclophosphamide at 200 mg/m2, given one day ahead of each radiation and immunotherapy administration. Starting on cycle 1 day 1, patients took 300 mg of aspirin by mouth once daily for four cycles.

TCRdb shows the sequencer as Illumina HiSeq 2500. To make first-strand cDNA, Superscript III was used along with a set of TRAV- and TRBV-specific primers so that both the TCRalpha and TCRbeta chains were covered. A roughly 20-cycle PCR with Phusion amplified the TCRs, pairing a constant-region primer with the adapter that was attached to the V primers. The MessageAmp II aRNA Amplification Kit was used to amplify the isolated mRNA, with in vitro transcription run for 16 hours at 37 degrees C. The Dynabeads mRNA DIRECT Purification Kit was used to isolate the mRNA for TCR sequencing. A second approximately 25-cycle Phusion PCR added indexed Illumina adapters, and products were purified with AMPure XP beads. Turning to the authors' computational methods: Using custom Perl scripts, TCR sequences encoding the same protein were pooled, out-of-frame sequences were removed, and the abundance of each clonotype was computed. Any TCR sequence backed by just one read was left out of the analysis. Among the metrics used to describe the repertoires were Shannon entropy, Gini index, clonality, richness, and the frequency of TCRs shared between repertoires. TCRdb redid the processing of the public reads, applying fastp at Q25 and MiXCR, and retained in-frame beta chains. One record per CDR3 amino acid sequence lists the most common genes and DNA. The V and J calls were not made by the authors but by TCRdb's processing. The sample table records roughly 90,000 distinct CDR3 sequences; under 25% of these occur just once. The ten largest clonotypes hold 9.5% to 15% of the sample.

What the time point label conveys for this sample: after trial treatment. The intended sense of this specimen's treatment or condition label: LDRT plus nivolumab, ipilimumab, low-dose cyclophosphamide and aspirin (RACIN trial). Donors were enrolled in RACIN, a single-arm phase I dose-escalation trial combining nivolumab, ipilimumab, aspirin, low-dose cyclophosphamide and low-dose radiotherapy. Patients with advanced, TIL-negative solid tumors were considered eligible. The clonotype originates from a female donor with ovarian cancer. The sequencing here drew on PBMCs, taken after low-dose radiotherapy plus immunotherapy.

The CDR3 here reads CVSRNGQNYNSPLHF. Read as DNA, the sequence is TGTGTCAGCAGGAACGGACAGAACTATAATTCACCCCTCCACTTT. The rearranged chain carries TRBV13 and TRBJ1-6; the D gene is perhaps TRBD1, from 6 matching bases. From its cysteine to its phenylalanine, the CDR3 spans 15 amino acids. Just the 45-base CDR3 DNA is kept, in frame starting at base 1. Looking up the germline V gene (reference sequence) yields CDR1 PRHDT and CDR2 FYEKMQ.